This TCR beta chain comes out of a study of T cells in Graves' hyperthyroidism and ophthalmopathy (dated by TCRdb to about 2019). With respect to the entire study: Peripheral blood was collected at initial diagnosis, before any treatment. A discovery cohort of about 100 patients, roughly 43 with Graves' ophthalmopathy and 55 to 65 with stable Graves' hyperthyroidism, was used to find distinguishing TCR V-J signatures. Prospective prediction of ophthalmopathy was tested in an independent validation cohort consisting of 18 hyperthyroidism patients and 17 patients who later progressed to ophthalmopathy. The roughly 90 discovery patients were divided at random into training and test sets in a 7:3 ratio. Thyroid tissue and blood T-cell repertoires from more than five Graves' hyperthyroidism patients were also compared in the study. After sampling, hyperthyroidism patients received methimazole starting at 30 mg daily, and ophthalmopathy patients received high-dose intravenous methylprednisolone. The paper reports TCR Vbeta CDR3 sequencing of roughly 140 peripheral blood samples: fewer than 50 ophthalmopathy, under 85 hyperthyroidism and approximately 17 progressor patients. Beyond this particular receptor, the publication reports: In validation, the model predicted progression to ophthalmopathy a median of roughly 6.5 months before onset, with roughly 71% sensitivity and roughly 72% specificity. Sample size was not statistically predetermined, and investigators were not blinded to group allocation. Most expanded thyroid clonotypes (frequency above 0.001) were also found in blood, which suggests that blood repertoires may mirror thyroid immune responses. A model built on a 13 V-J signature distinguished ophthalmopathy from stable hyperthyroidism, reaching about 88% sensitivity and around 81% specificity in cross-validation and 80%/75% in testing.

Amplification of TCR beta CDR3 regions was carried out from RNA transcripts. The TCR CDR3 was subjected to a first round of RT-PCR using the HTBI primer set and the Qiagen OneStep RT-PCR kit. Libraries were constructed in a second round of multiplex PCR, after which size selection and purification were performed. Sequencing of the libraries was done on an Illumina HiSeq2000 using paired-end 100 bp reads. Processing in the source paper ran as follows. Raw data were processed with SOAPnuke, discarding reads with adapters, uncalled bases, mean Phred below 15, or no exact constant-primer or identifier match. COPE v1.2.5 was used to merge the high-quality paired reads, and each unique nucleotide sequence was defined as a clonotype. MiTCR v1.1 was used to align clonotypes to the IMGT TRBV, TRBD and TRBJ reference segments. Only V-J combinations with frequency above 0.0001, covering about 99% of repertoires, were analysed. The TCS score was defined as F50 (clonal expansion) divided by E x V (chaos), with BLOSUM62-based TCRdist calculated between CDR3 peptides within each V-J. Welch's t-statistics and random forest reduced around 520 V-J features to 10 to 15, which were used in a naive Bayes classifier (R e1071). Thyroid-blood repertoire similarity was quantified with the Morisita-Horn index. TCRdb ran its own pipeline on the public reads, namely fastp trimming at Q25 and MiXCR clone calling, and kept in-frame beta chains. One record per CDR3 amino acid sequence lists the most common genes and DNA. The V and J calls were not made by the authors but by TCRdb's processing. In all, the sample holds nearly 750,000 distinct CDR3 sequences, and roughly 32% of those were seen once. The ten top clones hold 30% to 40% of the sample.

Reading the germline V gene gives CDR1 MNHEY and CDR2 SVGAGI. Spanning cysteine to phenylalanine, the CDR3 consists of 15 amino acids. The retained sequence is limited to the CDR3, 45 bases, with the frame set at the first base. V drops 6 bases and J drops 0 bases, leaving 9 bases in between. Stable Graves' hyperthyroidism was defined as no progression to ophthalmopathy during 18 months of follow-up. Hyperthyroidism patients were newly diagnosed, with disease duration under 2 months, and aged 18 to 65 years. Exclusion was applied to patients with uncontrolled infections, other autoimmune diseases, pregnancy or lactation. Diagnoses relied on clinical symptoms, serum thyroxine and TRAb, thyroid ultrasound and orbital computed tomography. Ficoll-Paque density gradient centrifugation was used to isolate PBMCs from about 10 ml of fresh peripheral blood. Trizol reagent was used to extract total RNA, and RNA quality was then checked on an Agilent 2100 Bioanalyzer.

This clonotype was observed a few times. Its recognized antigen is unknown. Nothing much larger sits one base from this clone, and base qualities are not available. The TCR originated in a woman aged 40-49 years with Graves' hyperthyroidism. Sequencing used blood. The chain is encoded by TRBV6-5 joined to TRBJ2-6, with an unclear D gene assignment. CDR3 protein: CASRKTVSGANVLTF. The DNA sequence is as follows: TGTGCCAGCAGAAAGACGGTCTCTGGGGCCAACGTCCTGACTTTC.